This TCR beta chain derives from a study of blood T cell repertoires in COVID-19. Losses at the gene ends were 8 bases for V and 9 bases for J; bases not matched to a gene: 14. This CDR3 region has 15 residues. Germline V lookup: CDR1 MNHEY, CDR2 SVGAGI. Repertoires were generated with immunoSEQ multiplex PCR, while TCRdb's copy carries only in-frame clones and drops some. The table lists around 79,000 clones, about 88% of them singletons, with 9.1% in the top ten. This TCR was sampled from a human donor in a cohort sampled during active COVID-19. The V and J genes are TRBV6-5 and TRBJ2-1; 9 bases align to TRBD2. The sequenced material came from peripheral blood. The DNA of the CDR3 is TGTGCCAGCCTGGGGACTAGCTTCATTAACGGTGAGCAGTTCTTC. It encodes CASLGTSFINGEQFF.